The TCR beta chain under discussion was sequenced for a study of blood T cells in healthy people across ages. The germline gives CDR1 SGHRS, CDR2 YFSETQ. CDR3 size: 15 residues. After removal of 4 bases from V and 5 bases from J, the junction contained 10 bases not matched to a gene. This clonotype has more than one count but fewer than ten. The second PCR ran about 6 to 11 cycles with a sample-barcoded 5' primer and J-beta primers. TCRdb re-called the 5' RACE reads with MiXCR, one entry per CDR3 protein. Here the sample spans 800,000 to 950,000 distinct CDR3 sequences, about 28% being singletons. A further study also used this sample, focusing on T cells of mothers and their children. As reported in that work: Three healthy Caucasian mothers served as donors, and their six children did as well. The overlap seen between related mothers and children slightly exceeded that of unrelated pairs, though not significantly.

V is TRBV5-1 and J is TRBJ2-5; the match to TRBD2 covers 8 bases. Sequencing used blood. The TCR originated in a woman aged 40 to 50 in good health. The chain's CDR3 is CASSGSGGTEETQYF. The CDR3 DNA sequence: TGCGCCAGCAGCGGGAGCGGGGGAACCGAGGAGACCCAGTACTTC.